This paragraph covers one TCR beta chain sequence. As yet, its antigen is unknown. The source of the sample is a study of T cell responses to AZD1222 COVID-19 vaccine. Study-wide results and caveats: Repertoire samples came only from after the peak T cell response. Donors, mostly white British, included more females; clonal diversity was possibly underestimated. Recipients of two AZD1222 doses showed rising Spike-specific TCR breadth and depth.

After removal of 5 bases from V and 4 bases from J, the junction contained 4 bases not matched to a gene. The CDR3 has 14 residues. Germline V gives CDR1 SGHAT, CDR2 FQNNGV. Clones were read by immunoSEQ multiplex PCR, and TCRdb kept only the in-frame ones, dropping some. Of 100,000 to 140,000 clones in the sample, about 90% were seen once. Sequences were derived from peripheral blood, sampled 28 days after the second AZD1222 dose. The clonotype was recovered from an adult who received the AZD1222 COVID-19 vaccine. This chain uses TRBV11-2 with TRBJ1-5, with 8 bases fitting TRBD1. The CDR3 region is CASSLQGGNQPQHF. CDR3 DNA sequence: TGTGCCAGCAGCCTACAGGGGGGGAATCAGCCCCAGCATTTT.